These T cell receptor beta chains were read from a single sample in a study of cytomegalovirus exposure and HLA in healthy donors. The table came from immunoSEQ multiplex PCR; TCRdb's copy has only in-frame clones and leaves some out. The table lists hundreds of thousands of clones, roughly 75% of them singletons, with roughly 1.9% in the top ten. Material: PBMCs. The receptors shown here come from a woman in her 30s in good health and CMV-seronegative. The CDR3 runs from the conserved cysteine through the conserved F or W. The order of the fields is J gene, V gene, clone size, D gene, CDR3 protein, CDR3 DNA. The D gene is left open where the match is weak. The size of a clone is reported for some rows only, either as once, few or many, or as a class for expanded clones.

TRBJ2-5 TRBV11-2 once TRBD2 CASSLRTSGGEETQYF TGTGCCAGCAGCTTAAGGACTAGCGGGGGGGAAGAGACCCAGTACTTC
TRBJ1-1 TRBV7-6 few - CASSLERGTEAFF TGTGCCAGCAGCTTAGAAAGGGGCACTGAAGCTTTCTTT
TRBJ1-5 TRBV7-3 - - CASSYIQVYSNQPQHF TGTGCCAGCAGCTATATACAGGTATATAGCAATCAGCCCCAGCATTTT
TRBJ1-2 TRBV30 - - CAWSVRNVRDYGYTF TGTGCCTGGAGTGTACGTAATGTCAGGGACTATGGCTACACCTTC
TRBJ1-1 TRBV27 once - CASGTGTPEAFF TGTGCCAGCGGCACAGGGACACCCGAAGCTTTCTTT
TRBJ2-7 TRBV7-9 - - CSSSSSRLGHLSASYEQYF TGTTCCAGCAGCTCCTCCAGGTTGGGACACCTAAGTGCTTCCTACGAGCAGTACTTC
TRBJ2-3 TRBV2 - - CASSERRGADTQYF TGTGCCAGCAGTGAAAGGCGGGGTGCGGATACGCAGTATTTT
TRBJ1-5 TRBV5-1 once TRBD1 CASSLGTGGGPQHF TGCGCCAGCAGCTTGGGTACAGGGGGTGGCCCCCAGCATTTT
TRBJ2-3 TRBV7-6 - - CASSSTRLRITDTQYF TGTGCCAGCAGCTCCACGCGATTGAGGATCACAGATACGCAGTATTTT
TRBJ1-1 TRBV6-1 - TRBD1 CASPGTGVVNTEAFF TGTGCCAGCCCCGGGACAGGGGTCGTGAACACTGAAGCTTTCTTT
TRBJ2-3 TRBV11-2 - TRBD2 CASSRGTTTGGARNTQYF TGTGCCAGCAGCCGGGGGACTACAACGGGGGGAGCACGGAATACGCAGTATTTT
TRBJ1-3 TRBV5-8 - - CASSLGPGSGNTIYF TGTGCCAGCAGCTTGGGCCCAGGCTCTGGAAACACCATATATTTT
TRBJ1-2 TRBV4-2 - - CASSQDIAATYGYTF TGTGCCAGCAGCCAAGATATAGCAGCCACCTATGGCTACACCTTC
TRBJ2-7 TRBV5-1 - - CASSLTGSYEQYF TGTGCCAGCAGCTTGACGGGGTCCTACGAGCAGTACTTC
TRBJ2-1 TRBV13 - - CASRRGADYYNEQFF TGTGCCAGCAGGCGCGGGGCCGATTACTACAATGAGCAGTTCTTC
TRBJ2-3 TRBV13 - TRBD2 CASSVGTSGGSTDTQYF TGTGCCAGCAGCGTAGGGACTAGCGGGGGGAGCACAGATACGCAGTATTTT
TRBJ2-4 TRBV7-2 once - CASRRDSNFQYF TGTGCCAGCAGGCGGGACAGTAATTTTCAGTACTTC
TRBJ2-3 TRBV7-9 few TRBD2 CASSRTLSGGRTDTQYF TGTGCCAGCAGCCGAACCCTTAGCGGGGGCCGTACAGATACGCAGTATTTT
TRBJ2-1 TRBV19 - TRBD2 CASSFGAGEGYEQFF TGTGCCAGTAGTTTTGGAGCGGGAGAGGGCTATGAGCAGTTCTTC
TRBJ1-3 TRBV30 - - CAWKPHSGNTIYF TGTGCCTGGAAGCCCCACTCTGGAAACACCATATATTTT
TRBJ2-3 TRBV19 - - CASSMNSHSTDTQYF TGTGCCAGTAGTATGAACAGCCATAGCACAGATACGCAGTATTTT
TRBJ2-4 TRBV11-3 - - CGSSLNNRQDARNIQYF TGTGGCAGCAGCTTAAACAATAGACAGGACGCCAGAAACATTCAGTACTTC
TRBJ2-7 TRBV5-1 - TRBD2 CASSLGLAGWGSEQYF TGCGCCAGCAGCTTGGGACTAGCGGGTTGGGGCTCCGAGCAGTACTTC
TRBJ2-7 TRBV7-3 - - CASSLDRLSYEQYF TGTGCCAGCAGCTTAGACAGACTTTCCTACGAGCAGTACTTC
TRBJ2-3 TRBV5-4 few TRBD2 CASRAGGLRDTQYF TGTGCCAGCCGAGCGGGAGGATTGAGAGATACGCAGTATTTT
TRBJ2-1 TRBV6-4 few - CASSDSGETGEQFF TGTGCCAGCAGTGACTCGGGCGAAACAGGGGAGCAGTTCTTC
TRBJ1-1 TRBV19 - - CASAPFFRVGNTEAFF TGTGCCAGCGCCCCGTTTTTCCGGGTCGGGAACACTGAAGCTTTCTTT
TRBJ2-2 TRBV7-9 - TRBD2 CASSLGTRGGHGELFF TGTGCCAGCAGCTTGGGGACGCGGGGGGGCCACGGGGAGCTGTTTTTT
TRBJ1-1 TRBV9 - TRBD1 CASSVDTGGTEAFF TGTGCCAGCAGCGTGGACACAGGGGGCACTGAAGCTTTCTTT
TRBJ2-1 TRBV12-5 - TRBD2 CASGLVVSGSSYNEQFF TGTGCTAGTGGTTTGGTCGTTAGCGGGAGCTCCTACAATGAGCAGTTCTTC
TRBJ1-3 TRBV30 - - CAWGQGYTSSGNTIYF TGTGCCTGGGGGCAGGGTTACACGAGCTCTGGAAACACCATATATTTT
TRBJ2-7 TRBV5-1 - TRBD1 CASSTGDGRGYEQYF TGCGCCAGCAGCACAGGGGATGGCAGGGGCTACGAGCAGTACTTC
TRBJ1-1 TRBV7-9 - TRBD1 CASSLSDRGGEAFF TGTGCCAGCAGCCTCTCAGACAGGGGTGGTGAAGCTTTCTTT
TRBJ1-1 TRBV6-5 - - CASSEGRRGAAFF TGTGCCAGCAGTGAAGGGCGGAGGGGTGCAGCTTTCTTT
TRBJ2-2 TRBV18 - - CASSPGRQGFLSGELFF TGTGCCAGCTCACCAGGGAGGCAGGGCTTCCTATCCGGGGAGCTGTTTTTT
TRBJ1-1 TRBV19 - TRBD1 CASSQYGQGGTTEAFF TGTGCCAGTAGTCAGTACGGACAGGGGGGGACCACTGAAGCTTTCTTT
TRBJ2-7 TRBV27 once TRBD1 CASSRQGSSYEQYF TGTGCCAGCAGTAGACAGGGGAGCTCCTACGAGCAGTACTTC
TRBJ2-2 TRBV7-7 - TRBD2 CASSFGLAGKNTGELFF TGTGCTAGCAGCTTCGGACTAGCGGGGAAGAACACCGGGGAGCTGTTTTTT
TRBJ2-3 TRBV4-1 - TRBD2 CASSLLAGGISDTQYF TGCGCCAGCAGCCTGCTAGCGGGAGGGATTTCAGATACGCAGTATTTT
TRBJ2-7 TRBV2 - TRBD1 CASSEWTGATYEQYF TGTGCCAGCAGTGAGTGGACAGGGGCTACCTACGAGCAGTACTTC
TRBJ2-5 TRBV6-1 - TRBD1 CASSESRGQYF TGTGCCAGCAGTGAGTCCAGGGGGCAGTACTTC
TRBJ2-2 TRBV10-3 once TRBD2 CAISVREANTGELFF TGTGCCATCAGTGTCCGGGAGGCGAACACCGGGGAGCTGTTTTTT
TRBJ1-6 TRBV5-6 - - CASSSYGSTGNSPLHF TGTGCCAGCAGCTCCTATGGGTCCACAGGGAATTCACCCCTCCACTTT
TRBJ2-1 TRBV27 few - CASSFGQGWNEQFF TGTGCCAGCAGTTTTGGGCAGGGATGGAATGAGCAGTTCTTC
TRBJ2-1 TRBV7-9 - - CASSPPGKGSNEQFF TGTGCCAGCAGCCCCCCCGGGAAGGGTTCGAATGAGCAGTTCTTC
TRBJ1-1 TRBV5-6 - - CASSVRGGFAIEAFF TGTGCCAGCAGCGTAAGGGGGGGTTTCGCAATTGAAGCTTTCTTT
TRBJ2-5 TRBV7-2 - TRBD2 CASSSRGGRFETQYF TGTGCCAGCAGCTCCCGGGGCGGGAGGTTCGAGACCCAGTACTTC
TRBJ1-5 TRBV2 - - CASSVDISNQPQHF TGTGCCAGCAGTGTCGACATTAGCAATCAGCCCCAGCATTTT
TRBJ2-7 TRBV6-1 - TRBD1 CAIAQDRLSEQYF TGTGCCATTGCGCAGGACAGGCTCTCCGAGCAGTACTTC
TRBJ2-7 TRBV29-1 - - CSVGRLGGYEQYF TGCAGCGTTGGGCGCCTCGGGGGCTACGAGCAGTACTTC
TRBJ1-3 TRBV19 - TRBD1 CASSGQGAGNTIYF TGTGCCAGTAGTGGTCAGGGGGCTGGAAACACCATATATTTT